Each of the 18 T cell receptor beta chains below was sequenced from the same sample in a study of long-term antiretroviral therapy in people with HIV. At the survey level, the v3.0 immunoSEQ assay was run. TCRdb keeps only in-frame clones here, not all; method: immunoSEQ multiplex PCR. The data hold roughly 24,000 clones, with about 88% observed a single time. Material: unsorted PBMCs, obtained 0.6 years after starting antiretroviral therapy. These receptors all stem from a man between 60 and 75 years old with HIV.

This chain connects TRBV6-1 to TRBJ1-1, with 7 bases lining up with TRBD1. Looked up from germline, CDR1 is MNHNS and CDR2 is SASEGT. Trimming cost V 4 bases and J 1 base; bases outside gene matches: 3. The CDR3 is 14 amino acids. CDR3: CASSGNRGNTEAFF. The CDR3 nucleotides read TGTGCCAGCAGTGGCAACAGGGGGAACACTGAAGCTTTCTTT.

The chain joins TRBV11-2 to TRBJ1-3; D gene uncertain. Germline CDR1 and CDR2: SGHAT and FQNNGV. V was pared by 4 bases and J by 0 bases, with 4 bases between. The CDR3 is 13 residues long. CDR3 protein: CASSSSSGNTIYF. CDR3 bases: TGTGCCAGCAGCTCGTCCTCTGGAAACACCATATATTTT. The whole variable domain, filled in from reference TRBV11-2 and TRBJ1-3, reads EAGVAQSPRYKIIEKRQSVAFWCNPISGHATLYWYQQILGQGPKLLIQFQNNGVVDDSQLPKDRFSAERLKGVDSTLKIQPAKLEDSAVYLCASSSSSGNTIYFGEGSWLTVV.

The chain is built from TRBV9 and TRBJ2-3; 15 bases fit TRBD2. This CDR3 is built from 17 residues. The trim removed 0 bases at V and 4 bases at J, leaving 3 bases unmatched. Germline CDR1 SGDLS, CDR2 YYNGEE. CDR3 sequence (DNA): TGTGCCAGCAGCGTAGGGACTAGCGGGGGGGTGGCAGATACGCAGTATTTT. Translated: CASSVGTSGGVADTQYF.

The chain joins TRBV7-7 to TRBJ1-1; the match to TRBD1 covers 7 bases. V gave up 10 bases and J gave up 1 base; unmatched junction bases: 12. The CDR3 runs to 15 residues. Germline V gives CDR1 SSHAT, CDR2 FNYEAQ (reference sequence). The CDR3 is CATYSTGVKNTEAFF. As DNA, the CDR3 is TGTGCCACTTATTCAACAGGGGTGAAGAACACTGAAGCTTTCTTT.

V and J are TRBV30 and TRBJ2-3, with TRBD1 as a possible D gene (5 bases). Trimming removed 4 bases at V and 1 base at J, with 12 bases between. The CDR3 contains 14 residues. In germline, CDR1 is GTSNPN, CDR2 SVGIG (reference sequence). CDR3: CAWTRKGGTDTQYF. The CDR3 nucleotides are TGTGCCTGGACGAGGAAAGGGGGCACAGATACGCAGTATTTT.

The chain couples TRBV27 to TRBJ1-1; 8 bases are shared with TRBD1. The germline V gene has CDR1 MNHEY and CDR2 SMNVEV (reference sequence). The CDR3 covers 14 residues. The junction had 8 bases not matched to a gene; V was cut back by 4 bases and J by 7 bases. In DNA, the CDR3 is TGTGCCAGCAGTTCCACAGGGGGACTAATTGAAGCTTTCTTT. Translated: CASSSTGGLIEAFF.

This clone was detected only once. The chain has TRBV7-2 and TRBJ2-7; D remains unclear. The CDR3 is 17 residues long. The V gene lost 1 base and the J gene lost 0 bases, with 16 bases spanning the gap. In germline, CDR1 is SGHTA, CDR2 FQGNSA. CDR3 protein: CASSLGDGLLGSYEQYF. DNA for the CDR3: TGTGCCAGCAGCTTAGGAGACGGCCTATTGGGCTCCTACGAGCAGTACTTC.

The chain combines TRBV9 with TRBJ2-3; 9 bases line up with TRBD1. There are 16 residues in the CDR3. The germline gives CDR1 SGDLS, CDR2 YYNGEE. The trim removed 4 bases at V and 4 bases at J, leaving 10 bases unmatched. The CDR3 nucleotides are TGTGCCAGCAGCCCGACCGGGACAGGGTACGCAGATACGCAGTATTTT. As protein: CASSPTGTGYADTQYF.

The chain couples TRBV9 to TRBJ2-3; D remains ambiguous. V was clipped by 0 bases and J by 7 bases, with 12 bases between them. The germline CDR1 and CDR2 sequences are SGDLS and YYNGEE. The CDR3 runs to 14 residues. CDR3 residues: CASSVAGSGNTQYF. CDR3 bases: TGTGCCAGCAGCGTAGCCGGATCGGGCAATACGCAGTATTTT.

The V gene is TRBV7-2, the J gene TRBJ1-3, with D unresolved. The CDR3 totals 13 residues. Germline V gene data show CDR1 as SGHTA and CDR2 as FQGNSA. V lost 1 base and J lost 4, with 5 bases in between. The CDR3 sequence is CASSLVKGNTIYF. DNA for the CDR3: TGTGCCAGCAGCTTAGTAAAAGGAAACACCATATATTTT.

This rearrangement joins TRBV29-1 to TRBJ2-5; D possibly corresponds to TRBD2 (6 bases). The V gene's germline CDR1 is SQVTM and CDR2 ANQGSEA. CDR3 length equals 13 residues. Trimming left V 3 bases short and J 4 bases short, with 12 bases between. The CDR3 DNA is TGCAGCGTTGATCGCGGGGTCTCAGAGACCCAGTACTTC. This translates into CSVDRGVSETQYF.

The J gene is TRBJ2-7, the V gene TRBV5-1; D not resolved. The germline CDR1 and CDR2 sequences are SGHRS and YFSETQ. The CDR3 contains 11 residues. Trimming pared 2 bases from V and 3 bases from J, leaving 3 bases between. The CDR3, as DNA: TGCGCCAGCAGCTTCAACTACGAGCAGTACTTC. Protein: CASSFNYEQYF.

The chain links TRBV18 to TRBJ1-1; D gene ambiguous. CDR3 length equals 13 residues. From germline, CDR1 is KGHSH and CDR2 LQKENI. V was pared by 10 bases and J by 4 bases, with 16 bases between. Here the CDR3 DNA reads TGTGCCACCTCGCCCAAAGGGTTCACTGAAGCTTTCTTT. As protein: CATSPKGFTEAFF.

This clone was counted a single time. The CDR3 is CSVGTVGGDTEAFF. The CDR3 region has the DNA TGCAGCGTAGGGACAGTGGGCGGTGACACTGAAGCTTTCTTT. The chain carries TRBV29-1 and TRBJ1-1; 7 bases map to TRBD1. V shed 6 bases, J shed 3 bases, and the junction held 10 bases outside the gene matches. The CDR3 has 14 amino acids. The germline CDR1 and CDR2 sequences are SQVTM and ANQGSEA.

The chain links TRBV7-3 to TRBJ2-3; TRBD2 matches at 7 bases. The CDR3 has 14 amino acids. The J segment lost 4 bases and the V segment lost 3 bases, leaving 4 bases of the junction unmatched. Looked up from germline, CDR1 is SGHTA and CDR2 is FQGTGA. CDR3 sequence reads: CASSFASGADTQYF. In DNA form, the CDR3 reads TGTGCCAGCAGCTTTGCGAGCGGGGCAGATACGCAGTATTTT.

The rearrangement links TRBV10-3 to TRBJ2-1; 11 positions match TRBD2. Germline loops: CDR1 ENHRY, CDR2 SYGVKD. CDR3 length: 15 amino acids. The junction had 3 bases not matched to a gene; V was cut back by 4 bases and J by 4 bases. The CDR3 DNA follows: TGTGCCATCAGTGCGGGGACTAGCGGATACAATGAGCAGTTCTTC. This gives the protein CAISAGTSGYNEQFF.

CDR3 DNA: TGTGCCAGCAGCTTAGCGCTGGGGGACTACGAGCAGTACTTC. Its protein product is CASSLALGDYEQYF. This rearrangement joins TRBV7-6 to TRBJ2-7; D possibly uses TRBD1 or TRBD2 (5 bases each). CDR1 is SGHVS, CDR2 FNYEAQ, per germline. V lost 0 bases to trimming and J lost 3 bases, with 9 bases between them. This CDR3 spans 14 amino acids.

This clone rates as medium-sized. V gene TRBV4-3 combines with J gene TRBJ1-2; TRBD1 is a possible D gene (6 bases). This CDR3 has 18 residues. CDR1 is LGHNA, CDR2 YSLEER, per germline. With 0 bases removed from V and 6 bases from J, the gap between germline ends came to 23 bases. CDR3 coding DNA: TGCGCCAGCAGCCAAGATCTTCCAAATATACAGGGTTCGGATGGCTACACCTTC. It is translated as CASSQDLPNIQGSDGYTF.